These 11 T cell receptor beta chains came from one sample sequenced in a study of cytomegalovirus exposure and HLA in healthy donors (dated by TCRdb to the late 2010s). The library relied on the immunoSEQ multiplex PCR assay. The multiplex PCR relied on a mix of 60 forward primers for TCR Vbeta segments and 13 reverse primers for TCR Jbeta segments. The table was pulled from immuneACCESS by TCRdb, which kept in-frame rearrangements only. Such tables lose some clones; where checked, under half of the loss comes from unresolved V genes, and the rest has no known cause. This sample comprises 90,000 to 120,000 clones, 65% to 85% of them detected only once. The ten largest clonotypes hold more than 2% of the sample. Sequenced sample: PBMCs. The receptors were gathered from a man aged 18 to 35 in good health and CMV-seronegative.

At least ten counts were recorded for this clone. The chain couples TRBV5-5 to TRBJ2-2; the match to TRBD1 covers 11 bases. The V segment lost 4 bases and the J segment 2 bases; nucleotides outside the gene matches: 13. Looked up from germline, CDR1 is SGHKS and CDR2 is YYEKEE (reference sequence). This CDR3 spans 19 amino acids. CDR3 in DNA: TGTGCCAGCAGCCTCTCAACGTCCGGGACAGGGGGAAACACCGGGGAGCTGTTTTTT. This gives the protein CASSLSTSGTGGNTGELFF.

This clone was detected a few times. The CDR3 protein is CASSRKVENEKLFF. Here the CDR3 DNA reads TGTGCCAGCAGCAGAAAAGTCGAGAATGAAAAACTGTTTTTT. The chain joins TRBV7-9 to TRBJ1-4, with D hard to call. Trimming shortened V by 5 bases and J by 5 bases, and 12 bases separated the two germline ends. CDR3 size: 14 residues. CDR1 and CDR2 from the germline V gene are SEHNR and FQNEAQ (reference sequence). The variable domain in full, completed from reference TRBV7-9 and TRBJ1-4, reads DTGVSQNPRHKITKRGQNVTFRCDPISEHNRLYWYRQTLGQGPEFLTYFQNEAQLEKSRLLSDRFSAERPKGSFSTLEIQRTEQGDSAMYLCASSRKVENEKLFFGSGTQLSVL.

V gene TRBV4-3 combines with J gene TRBJ2-7, with TRBD1 identical over 9 bases. Germline V CDR1 and CDR2: LGHNA, YSLEER. Germline trimming cut 3 bases from V and 2 bases from J; bases unmatched to any gene: 8. There are 16 residues in the CDR3. This chain's CDR3 is CASSHGRTGEAYEQYF. CDR3 bases: TGCGCCAGCAGCCATGGGCGGACAGGGGAAGCCTACGAGCAGTACTTC.

This rearrangement joins TRBV7-8 to TRBJ1-2; D gene ambiguous. The germline V gene has CDR1 SGHVS and CDR2 FQNEAQ. CDR3 length: 13 amino acids. Trimming removed 3 bases from V and 6 bases from J, with 11 bases in between. The CDR3 coding sequence is TGTGCCAGCAGCTTCCAGGAGGTCGATGGCTACACCTTC. Translating gives CASSFQEVDGYTF.

This chain links TRBV7-2 with TRBJ1-6, with D uncertain. Trimming removed 5 bases at V and 6 bases at J, with 8 bases between. The CDR3 covers 13 residues. The germline gives CDR1 SGHTA, CDR2 FQGNSA. In nucleotides, the CDR3 is TGTGCCAGCAGCAACGGCGGTAATTCACCCCTCCACTTT. Its translation is CASSNGGNSPLHF.

This clone showed up just a few times. The J gene is TRBJ2-3, the V gene TRBV5-3; tentative D call: TRBD1 (6 bases). TRBV5-3 is assigned to the ORF class and has an uncertain function. This CDR3 is built from 15 residues. Deletions cut 1 base from V and 1 base from J, with 10 bases between. The CDR3 region is CARSLRRGCTDTQYF. CDR3 coding DNA: TGTGCCAGAAGCTTGCGCAGGGGCTGCACAGATACGCAGTATTTT.

The chain uses TRBV19 and TRBJ2-7, with 7 bases aligning to TRBD1. The J segment lost 1 base and the V segment lost 6 bases, leaving 6 bases of the junction unmatched. Germline V gene lookup returns CDR1 LNHDA and CDR2 SQIVND (reference sequence). The length of the CDR3 is 14 residues. CDR3 nucleotides: TGTGCCAGTAGCGACCTCAGGGGGTCCTACGAGCAGTACTTC. Amino acid sequence: CASSDLRGSYEQYF.

This chain uses TRBV7-2 with TRBJ2-7; 8 bases fit TRBD2. V gave up 3 bases and J gave up 3 bases; unmatched junction bases: 4. The CDR3 covers 14 residues. CDR1 and CDR2 from the germline V gene are SGHTA and FQGNSA. CDR3 DNA sequence: TGTGCCAGCAGCTTGGCGGGGGGCCTCTACGAGCAGTACTTC. This codes for CASSLAGGLYEQYF. Using reference TRBV7-2 and TRBJ2-7 for the parts outside the CDR3, the full variable domain is GAGVSQSPSNKVTEKGKDVELRCDPISGHTALYWYRQSLGQGLEFLIYFQGNSAPDKSGLPSDRFSAERTGGSVSTLTIQRTQQEDSAVYLCASSLAGGLYEQYFGPGTRLTVT.

This clone has only one observation. This sequence joins TRBV4-1 and TRBJ1-5, with D tentatively TRBD1 (5 bases). The germline V gene encodes CDR1 MGHRA and CDR2 YSYEKL. The V gene lost 0 bases and the J gene lost 2 bases, with 14 bases spanning the gap. CDR3 size: 17 residues. The CDR3 sequence: CASSQDFAGIGNQPQHF. The DNA of the CDR3 is TGCGCCAGCAGCCAAGATTTTGCAGGGATAGGCAATCAGCCCCAGCATTTT.

The chain uses TRBV7-8 and TRBJ2-7; the D is unclear. The CDR3 spans 12 residues. The germline V gene has CDR1 SGHVS and CDR2 FQNEAQ. Deletions cut 0 bases from V and 9 bases from J, with 9 bases between. Here the CDR3 reads CASSLAESGQYF. The CDR3 nucleotides read TGTGCCAGCAGCTTAGCCGAGTCTGGGCAGTACTTC.

The chain employs TRBV7-2 and TRBJ2-1; 8 bases are shared with TRBD2. The V gene's germline CDR1 is SGHTA and CDR2 FQGNSA. The CDR3 length is 14 residues. The trim removed 3 bases at V and 6 bases at J, leaving 4 bases unmatched. In DNA, the CDR3 is TGTGCCAGCAGCTTGTATAGCGGGGCCAATGAGCAGTTCTTC. This translates into CASSLYSGANEQFF.